This T cell receptor (beta chain) was documented in a study of tumor-infiltrating lymphocytes in localized non-small cell lung cancer. Study background: Patients included smokers and never-smokers with various histologies, some sampled after neoadjuvant chemotherapy. Study-wide points: Higher tumor T cell infiltration than in uninvolved lung was supported by TCRbeta sequencing.

Germline V gives CDR1 SGDLS, CDR2 YYNGEE. V was clipped by 3 bases and J by 0 bases, with 9 bases between them. The CDR3 has 14 amino acids. As to this clone: Its antigen is unknown.

Data came from immunoSEQ multiplex PCR; TCRdb stores just in-frame clones and leaves some out. The table records about 8,900 clones, approximately 64% of them present only once. This clonotype originated in a human donor with non-small cell lung cancer. The chain has TRBV9 and TRBJ1-1; D unclear. Material: uninvolved lung tissue not adjacent to the tumor. In nucleotides, the CDR3 is TGTGCCAGCAGCGCGTCTGGGGTGAACACTGAAGCTTTCTTT. Its translation: CASSASGVNTEAFF.